This T cell receptor beta chain was identified in a study of cytomegalovirus exposure and HLA in healthy donors. Whole-study results and caveats: High specificity and sensitivity for cytomegalovirus status were reported for the classifier. More clonal expansion characterized HLA-associated TCR beta chains than equally common others in a later analysis. Previously analyzed data showed that most TCR beta V segments were productive at a frequency of about 87% or about 30%.

PCR involved 60 Vbeta and 13 Jbeta primers. TCRdb's copy holds only in-frame clones and misses some; the assay was immunoSEQ multiplex PCR. The sample yields under 150,000 clones, around 80% seen once. CDR1 is SEHNR, CDR2 FQNEAQ, per germline (reference sequence). The CDR3 sequence is 16 residues long. The V gene lost 3 bases and the J gene lost 1 base, with 12 bases spanning the gap. A word on this clone: Antigen unknown.

The origin of this receptor is a man between 25 and 39 years old in good health and CMV-seronegative. Sequencing input: PBMCs. The J gene is TRBJ1-4, the V gene TRBV7-9, with D tentatively TRBD1 (5 bases). The CDR3 DNA reads as TGTGCCAGCAGCTTCGCCCGCGGGGGAACTAATGAAAAACTGTTTTTT. Translating it yields CASSFARGGTNEKLFF.